These 9 T cell receptor beta chains were sequenced from one sample in a study of cytomegalovirus exposure and HLA in healthy donors. Both 60 Vbeta primers and 13 Jbeta primers went into the PCR. Generated by immunoSEQ multiplex PCR, the TCRdb table keeps only in-frame clones and is missing some. The repertoire holds roughly 230,000 clones, with more than 70% as singletons. Sequencing was done on a sample of PBMCs. All receptors come from a boy aged 5-17 years in good health and CMV-seronegative.

V is TRBV25-1 and J is TRBJ1-2, with D maybe TRBD1 (5 bases). Germline V gives CDR1 MGHDK, CDR2 SYGVNS. The CDR3 totals 17 residues. V dropped 1 base and J dropped 7 bases, with 22 bases sitting between them. CDR3 coding DNA: TGTGCCAGCAGTGAATGGGAGGGTGGGGCTTTGGTAGGTGGCTACACCTTC. Its translation is CASSEWEGGALVGGYTF.

The chain links TRBV10-2 to TRBJ1-5; 9 bases map to TRBD1. J lost 10 bases, V lost 3 bases, and 4 bases had no gene match. Germline loops: CDR1 WSHSY, CDR2 SAAADI. The CDR3 is made up of 13 amino acids. The CDR3 here is CASSEQGARPQHF. The CDR3, as DNA: TGCGCCAGCAGTGAACAGGGGGCGCGTCCCCAGCATTTT.

The chain combines TRBV5-8 with TRBJ2-1, with TRBD2 matching over 15 bases. This CDR3 comprises 15 residues. CDR1 is SGHTS, CDR2 YDEGEE, per germline. J lost 7 bases, V lost 4 bases, and 3 bases had no gene match. In nucleotides, the CDR3 is TGTGCCAGCAGCCCGGGGACTAGCGGGAGGAATGAGCAGTTCTTC. Protein product: CASSPGTSGRNEQFF.

This clone has a handful of counts. The chain uses TRBV5-1 and TRBJ2-7, with D tentatively TRBD2 (6 bases). The CDR3 is 15 amino acids. The V end lost 3 bases, the J end lost 3 bases, and 16 bases lay between the germline ends. Germline V lookup: CDR1 SGHRS, CDR2 YFSETQ. The CDR3 region has the DNA TGCGCCAGCAGCTCGGGAGCAAACGGATTCTACGAGCAGTACTTC. It encodes CASSSGANGFYEQYF.

The rearrangement links TRBV30 to TRBJ2-5; D is possibly TRBD1 (6 bases). In germline, CDR1 is GTSNPN, CDR2 SVGIG (reference sequence). Trimming took off 5 bases at V and 0 bases at J, with 10 bases between the two ends. The CDR3 covers 13 residues. This CDR3 is CAWGQGYQETQYF. The CDR3, as DNA: TGTGCCTGGGGGCAGGGGTACCAAGAGACCCAGTACTTC.

The genes are TRBV10-3 and TRBJ1-2; D is possibly TRBD1 (5 bases). The length of the CDR3 is 14 residues. Germline CDR1 ENHRY, CDR2 SYGVKD. The ends were cut back, 0 bases at V and 7 bases at J, with 12 bases in the middle. The CDR3 DNA reads as TGTGCCATCAGTGAGTCGGCCAGGGTTGGTGGCTACACCTTC. It specifies CAISESARVGGYTF.

The chain uses TRBV5-1 and TRBJ2-5; TRBD2 matches at 12 bases. CDR1 SGHRS and CDR2 YFSETQ come from the germline V gene. The CDR3 totals 16 residues. The V segment lost 0 bases and the J segment 3 bases; nucleotides outside the gene matches: 3. CDR3 nucleotides: TGCGCCAGCAGCTTGGGGACTAGCGGGGCTGAAGAGACCCAGTACTTC. It encodes CASSLGTSGAEETQYF.

This clone was counted between two and nine times. The chain carries TRBV5-1 and TRBJ1-1, with 10 bases lining up with TRBD1. V was clipped by 3 bases and J by 6 bases; unmatched bases: 5. Germline CDR1 is SGHRS and CDR2 is YFSETQ. The CDR3 has 14 residues. The CDR3 loop reads CASSSGQGLSEAFF. The CDR3 DNA is TGCGCCAGCAGCTCGGGACAGGGGTTGTCTGAAGCTTTCTTT.

The chain employs TRBV6-1 and TRBJ1-1; 8 bases are shared with TRBD1. Trimming cost V 6 bases and J 4 bases; bases outside gene matches: 7. Germline V gives CDR1 MNHNS, CDR2 SASEGT. The CDR3 has 14 residues. CDR3 sequence: CASRPTGVATEAFF. In nucleotides, the CDR3 is TGTGCCAGCAGGCCGACAGGGGTGGCCACTGAAGCTTTCTTT.